The 27 T cell receptor beta chains below all came from one sample that was sequenced in a study of CD8 T cells in ankylosing spondylitis. Using its own MiXCR run on the 5' RACE reads, TCRdb lists one record per CDR3 protein. This table has a few hundred thousand distinct CDR3 sequences, roughly 12% appearing once. Sequencing input: blood, either unsorted or a sorted T cell fraction (not recorded which). These receptors were collected from a female donor with ankylosing spondylitis or in good health (not recorded which).

This clonotype was counted many times. In DNA, the CDR3 is TGTGCCAGCAGTTCAATAGCGGGCGCGTACAATGAGCAGTTCTTC. Encoded protein: CASSSIAGAYNEQFF. The chain combines TRBV28 with TRBJ2-1; TRBD2 aligns across 7 bases. Germline assignment: CDR1 MDHEN and CDR2 SYDVKM. The V gene end was trimmed by 4 bases and the J gene end by 4 bases; junction bases not matched to a gene: 7. The CDR3 extends over 15 amino acids.

Note on this clonotype: This could be a read error, since a much larger clone is one nucleotide away. Since the CDR3 does not end with the conserved phenylalanine or tryptophan, this likely comes from a read error. The chain combines TRBV11-2 with TRBJ2-5, with D unresolved. This CDR3 comprises 11 residues. Germline values: CDR1 SGHAT, CDR2 FQNNGV. V shed 2 bases and J shed 6 bases, with 4 bases lying between them. This CDR3 reads CASSLPKTQYL. CDR3 DNA sequence: TGTGCCAGCAGCTTACCCAAGACCCAGTACCTC.

This clonotype was counted between two and nine times. V usage is TRBV29-1 and J usage is TRBJ2-1; 13 bases fit TRBD2. This CDR3 has 15 amino acids. Germline CDR1 SQVTM, CDR2 ANQGSEA. V gave up 7 bases and J gave up 9 bases; unmatched junction bases: 12. This chain's CDR3 is CSAHTSGRGGSEQFF. CDR3 DNA sequence: TGCAGCGCTCACACTAGCGGGAGGGGGGGCAGTGAGCAGTTCTTC.

This clonotype was seen repeatedly, ten times or more. The chain combines TRBV5-1 with TRBJ1-1, with D perhaps TRBD1 (5 bases). The CDR3 is 14 residues long. From germline, CDR1 is SGHRS and CDR2 YFSETQ. Trimming shortened V by 1 base and J by 7 bases, and 14 bases separated the two germline ends. CDR3 DNA sequence: TGCGCCAGCAGCTTGAATGCAGGGCGCTTTGAAGCTTTCTTT. Its translation is CASSLNAGRFEAFF.

This clonotype has at least ten counts. The chain couples TRBV28 to TRBJ1-3, with D unresolved. Trimming took 4 bases from V and 0 from J, leaving 7 bases between them. CDR1 is MDHEN and CDR2 is SYDVKM in the germline V gene. This CDR3 comprises 14 residues. The DNA for the CDR3 is TGTGCCAGCAGTTGGGCCCTCTCTGGAAACACCATATATTTT. Its protein is CASSWALSGNTIYF.

This clonotype was recorded at least ten times. The rearrangement joins TRBV15 to TRBJ2-1; possible D gene TRBD2, 6 bases. The germline V gene encodes CDR1 LNHNV and CDR2 YYDKDF (reference sequence). The V end lost 0 bases, the J end lost 4 bases, and 16 bases lay between the germline ends. This CDR3 spans 17 amino acids. The CDR3 sequence is CATSRDHVGGTYNEQFF. The CDR3, as DNA: TGTGCCACCAGCAGAGATCATGTGGGAGGAACGTACAATGAGCAGTTCTTC.

There are many counts of this clonotype. J is TRBJ2-2 and V is TRBV20-1; the D gene is possibly TRBD1 (5 bases). Per the germline V gene, CDR1 is DFQATT and CDR2 is SNEGSKA (reference sequence). This CDR3 contains 15 residues. The ends were cut back, 6 bases at V and 2 bases at J, with 16 bases in the middle. In DNA, the CDR3 is TGCAGTGCGAGCGTGATGGACATCAACACCGGGGAGCTGTTTTTT. This encodes CSASVMDINTGELFF.

This clonotype was recorded many times. The rearrangement joins TRBV29-1 to TRBJ2-2, with 7 bases fitting TRBD2. The CDR3 covers 18 residues. J lost 0 bases, V lost 6 bases, and 16 bases had no gene match. Germline CDR1 is SQVTM and CDR2 is ANQGSEA. The CDR3 loop is CSVLTIPALAPNTGELFF. The CDR3 DNA is TGCAGCGTCCTAACAATTCCGGCACTAGCGCCGAACACCGGGGAGCTGTTTTTT.

This clonotype was picked up a small number of times. V and J are TRBV2 and TRBJ1-1; no clear D gene. The CDR3 is 13 amino acids. V lost 6 bases and J lost 1, with 9 bases in between. Germline CDR1 and CDR2: SNHLY and FYNNEI. CDR3: CASSEGENTEAFF. CDR3 DNA sequence: TGTGCCAGCAGCGAGGGTGAGAACACTGAAGCTTTCTTT.

This clonotype was picked up many times. V usage is TRBV29-1 and J usage is TRBJ1-2; possibly TRBD1 for D (6 bases). The CDR3 has 15 residues. V was clipped by 4 bases and J by 2 bases, with 17 bases between them. The V gene's germline CDR1 is SQVTM and CDR2 ANQGSEA. The CDR3 DNA reads TGCAGCGTTGCGCCAGGGGCCGCCGTGAACTATGGCTACACCTTC. Translating gives CSVAPGAAVNYGYTF.

The chain carries TRBV7-2 and TRBJ1-1; 8 positions agree with TRBD1. The CDR3 totals 17 residues. CDR1 and CDR2 from the germline V gene are SGHTA and FQGNSA. V lost 4 bases to trimming and J lost 4 bases; unmatched junction nucleotides: 14. Here the CDR3 DNA reads TGTGCCAGCAGCTCAACCGGGGCAGGGGGCTTGAGCACTGAAGCTTTCTTT. This translates into CASSSTGAGGLSTEAFF.

This clonotype has a count of ten or more. V usage is TRBV27 and J usage is TRBJ1-3; D may be TRBD1 (6 bases). Germline values: CDR1 MNHEY, CDR2 SMNVEV (reference sequence). With 6 bases removed from V and 0 bases from J, the gap between germline ends came to 12 bases. CDR3 size: 15 residues. The CDR3 DNA reads as TGTGCCAGCAGACGTCAGGGGACCTCTGGAAACACCATATATTTT. Translation gives CASRRQGTSGNTIYF.

This clonotype was counted many times. V is TRBV20-1 and J is TRBJ2-6; D unclear. This CDR3 has 17 residues. Germline CDR1 reads DFQATT; CDR2 reads SNEGSKA (reference sequence). The V end lost 0 bases, the J end lost 0 bases, and 12 bases lay between the germline ends. For the CDR3, the DNA is TGCAGTGCTAGAGAGTCAGGATCGCTCTCTGGGGCCAACGTCCTGACTTTC. Translated, it gives CSARESGSLSGANVLTF.

V gene TRBV4-1 combines with J gene TRBJ2-7; D remains unclear. CDR1 is MGHRA and CDR2 is YSYEKL in the germline V gene. The CDR3 is 16 residues long. The germline V and J ends were trimmed by 4 bases and 6 bases, with 22 bases remaining between them. The DNA of the CDR3 is TGCGCCAGCAGCCGCGCCCAACAGCGATCCGAAGGCGAGCAGTACTTC. Its translation: CASSRAQQRSEGEQYF.

The sample holds many counts of this clonotype. The chain's CDR3 is CASSYNAGLNTDTQYF. The CDR3 DNA is TGTGCCAGCAGTTACAATGCGGGTTTAAACACAGATACGCAGTATTTT. The rearrangement uses TRBV6-5 and TRBJ2-3; the D gene is possibly TRBD2 (5 bases). The V end was cut by 2 bases, the J end by 2 bases, with 14 bases between. In germline, CDR1 is MNHEY, CDR2 SVGAGI. The CDR3 contains 16 residues.

This clonotype was picked up many times. V gene TRBV6-5 combines with J gene TRBJ2-7; possible D gene TRBD2, 6 bases. CDR3 size: 14 residues. CDR1 is MNHEY and CDR2 is SVGAGI in the germline V gene. Between the trimmed V and J ends, which lost 4 bases and 6 bases, there was a span of 16 bases. CDR3 loop: CASSLDYQLGEQYF. In DNA form, the CDR3 reads TGTGCCAGCAGTTTGGACTATCAGCTAGGCGAGCAGTACTTC.

This clonotype turned up a few times. This sequence joins TRBV20-1 and TRBJ2-5, with 10 bases lining up with TRBD1. V lost 5 bases, J lost 4 bases, and 7 bases stayed unmatched. The germline CDR1 and CDR2 sequences are DFQATT and SNEGSKA (reference sequence). CDR3 size: 14 residues. The CDR3 sequence is CSAWTGGTRETQYF. CDR3 DNA: TGCAGTGCTTGGACAGGGGGGACTCGAGAGACCCAGTACTTC.

This clonotype was picked up many times. V and J are TRBV6-5 and TRBJ1-6, with 10 bases matching TRBD1. Germline CDR1 MNHEY, CDR2 SVGAGI. The CDR3 spans 15 residues. V lost 7 bases and J lost 10; bases outside the gene matches: 10. The CDR3 is CASTSGTGEYSPLHF. The CDR3 nucleotides are TGTGCCAGCACTTCAGGGACAGGGGAGTACTCACCCCTCCACTTT.

This clonotype was detected only once. The gene calls are TRBV29-1 and TRBJ1-2, with D tentatively TRBD1 (5 bases). The CDR3 length is 14 residues. Trimming removed 6 bases at V and 2 bases at J, with 16 bases between. Germline V gene lookup returns CDR1 SQVTM and CDR2 ANQGSEA. CDR3 protein: CSVLPLRDNYGYTF. The CDR3 region has the DNA TGCAGCGTCCTTCCCCTCAGGGACAACTATGGCTACACCTTC.

This clonotype was picked up a small number of times. The chain combines TRBV7-6 with TRBJ2-3, with 9 nucleotides matching TRBD2. Germline trimming cut 4 bases from V and 6 bases from J; bases unmatched to any gene: 8. Looked up from germline, CDR1 is SGHVS and CDR2 is FNYEAQ. The CDR3 extends over 15 amino acids. Here the CDR3 reads CASSSQAGGMDTQYF. The CDR3 DNA follows: TGTGCCAGCAGCTCCCAAGCGGGGGGTATGGATACGCAGTATTTT.

Concerning this clonotype: This may stem from a read error, because a much larger clone lies one nucleotide away. The rearrangement uses TRBV7-9 and TRBJ1-1; D unresolved. This CDR3 has 14 amino acids. Germline V gene sequence: CDR1 SEHNR, CDR2 FQNEAQ (reference sequence). V was cut by 5 bases and J by 1 base, with 11 bases left in between. The CDR3 nucleotides are TGTGCCAGCAGCCTCCCGCATGAGAACACTGAAGCTTTCTTT. Its translation: CASSLPHENTEAFF.

Many counts were recorded for this clonotype. This chain joins TRBV5-1 and TRBJ2-1, with D perhaps matching TRBD2 (5 bases). V was cut by 4 bases and J by 4 bases, with 12 bases left in between. Germline V gene lookup returns CDR1 SGHRS and CDR2 YFSETQ. CDR3 length: 14 residues. The CDR3: CASSLRTDYNEQFF. In DNA, the CDR3 is TGCGCCAGCAGCCTCCGGACTGATTACAATGAGCAGTTCTTC.

Ten or more counts support this clonotype. The rearrangement uses TRBV20-1 and TRBJ2-3, with TRBD2 matching 7 bases. This CDR3 has 15 amino acids. Germline V gene lookup returns CDR1 DFQATT and CDR2 SNEGSKA (reference sequence). V dropped 4 bases and J dropped 2; count of bases not matched to a gene: 9. The CDR3 bases are TGCAGTGCTACCCCCCACCAGCGGGACACAGATACGCAGTATTTT. This gives the protein CSATPHQRDTDTQYF.

Ten or more counts support this clonotype. This rearrangement joins TRBV7-8 to TRBJ2-5; D is ambiguous. The germline gives CDR1 SGHVS, CDR2 FQNEAQ. V was cut by 4 bases and J by 1 base, with 13 bases left in between. The CDR3 extends over 15 amino acids. CDR3 bases: TGTGCCAGCAGCTATGGGGTCTGGGTCCAAGAGACCCAGTACTTC. It translates to CASSYGVWVQETQYF.

V gene TRBV7-2 combines with J gene TRBJ2-1, with 10 bases aligning to TRBD2. This CDR3 is built from 16 residues. CDR1 and CDR2 from the germline V gene are SGHTA and FQGNSA. The J segment lost 4 bases and the V segment lost 5 bases, leaving 8 bases of the junction unmatched. CDR3 in DNA: TGTGCCAGCAGCCGGGGGGGGACTAGCGTTTACAATGAGCAGTTCTTC. Its protein is CASSRGGTSVYNEQFF.

At least ten counts were recorded for this clonotype. The junction differs from germline at one of its ends, possibly a read error. V gene TRBV6-1 combines with J gene TRBJ1-5; a weak D match, TRBD1 (5 bases). The CDR3 covers 13 residues. Germline loops: CDR1 MNHNS, CDR2 SASEGT. The DNA for the CDR3 is TGTGCCACCAGTGGGGCAGGCAATCAGCCCCAGCATTTT. Its translation: CATSGAGNQPQHF.

There are many counts of this clonotype. The genes are TRBV5-1 and TRBJ1-2; possibly TRBD1 for D (5 bases). Trimming shortened V by 4 bases and J by 5 bases, and 12 bases separated the two germline ends. There are 13 residues in the CDR3. Germline loops: CDR1 SGHRS, CDR2 YFSETQ. Written as DNA, the CDR3 is TGCGCCAGCAGCCCCAGGCAGGGTTATGGCTACACCTTC. Amino acid sequence: CASSPRQGYGYTF. The variable domain in full, with the rest retrieved from reference TRBV5-1 and TRBJ1-2, is KAGVTQTPRYLIKTRGQQVTLSCSPISGHRSVSWYQQTPGQGLQFLFEYFSETQRNKGNFPGRFSGRQFSNSRSEMNVSTLELGDSALYLCASSPRQGYGYTFGSGTRLTVV.